This TCR beta chain came from a study of regulatory T cells in long-lasting Graves disease. The overall study: Persistent Graves' disease meant over 5 years of antithyroid drugs with positive TSH receptor antibodies.

The sample's time point: persistent/refractory GD, antithyroid drugs over 5 years with positive TRAb. Researchers made the TCR library from RNA that was extracted from PBMCs. Xi'an, China, was home to the endocrinology department that provided patients. Germline values: CDR1 SGHTA, CDR2 FQGNSA. The V end lost 3 bases, the J end lost 7 bases, and 6 bases lay between the germline ends. The CDR3 covers 11 residues. Overall study results and limits: Compared with new cases, persistent Graves' patients showed reduced TCR diversity.

Building of the TCR beta libraries involved iRepertoire HTBI primers and Arm-PCR of CDR3 regions. Methods used by the authors: Identified segments across samples numbered roughly 60 TRBV and approximately 14 TRBJ. TCRdb reprocessed the multiplex PCR reads with MiXCR, giving one entry per CDR3 protein. The V and J calls follow TCRdb's processing rather than the paper's. The sample consists of 250,000 to 300,000 distinct CDR3 sequences, around 20% of them appearing once. This clonotype turned up a few times. Antigen unknown. The chain joins TRBV7-2 to TRBJ2-5, with unresolved D. The sequencing used peripheral blood mononuclear cells (PBMCs), collected when the disease was refractory, from a patient treated with antithyroid drugs. This sequence originates from a female donor with Graves disease. In DNA form, the CDR3 reads TGTGCCAGCAGCTTCCGAGGGACCCAGTACTTC. Protein: CASSFRGTQYF.